This T cell receptor beta chain was identified during a study of T-cell memory formation after mild COVID-19. Study-wide results and caveats: Some SARS-CoV-2-responding clones were already detected in memory before infection. Shrinking CD4+ clones were chiefly CM and EM; CD8+ ones were chiefly EMRA.

Trimming took 2 bases from V and 1 from J; bases not matched to a gene: 1. CDR1 MNHEY and CDR2 SVGEGT come from the germline V gene. This CDR3 contains 15 residues. One entry per CDR3 protein, called by TCRdb with MiXCR from the 5' RACE reads. The sample lists about 250,000 distinct CDR3 sequences; approximately 15% were seen once. The table lists this clonotype with many counts. Antigen: not known. Sequenced material: PBMCs or a T cell subset sorted from them (not recorded which). J is TRBJ2-7 and V is TRBV6-2 or TRBV6-3; 11 positions match TRBD1. The receptor was derived from an adult woman who had mild COVID-19 (a few samples of this study predate the infection). Cell type and time point are not known. Here the CDR3 DNA reads TGTGCCAGCAGTTACGGGACAGGGGGTTCCTACGAGCAGTACTTC. Translated: CASSYGTGGSYEQYF.